This note documents a single T cell receptor beta chain sequence. Its target is not known. Method: immunoSEQ multiplex PCR; TCRdb's copy keeps in-frame clones and lacks some. The sample consists of about 140,000 clones, 80% to 95% of them appearing once. This entry comes from a study of CD4+ T cells in melanoma. Notes on the study in general: A reported correlation linked neoantigen-specific CD4+ T cells to CD8+, macrophage and B cell function. Neoantigen-specific CD4+ T cells in melanoma reportedly had diverse differentiation states.

The CDR3 consists of 13 residues. Germline V gene sequence: CDR1 SQVTM, CDR2 ANQGSEA. Trimming at V came to 7 bases and at J to 5 bases, leaving 8 bases not matched to a gene. This chain joins TRBV29-1 and TRBJ1-1; 9 bases align to TRBD1. The origin of this receptor is a human donor with melanoma. The DNA for the CDR3 is TGCAGCGCCGTACGGACAGGGGTAACTGAAGCTTTCTTT. Amino acids: CSAVRTGVTEAFF.